What follows describes a single T cell receptor (beta chain). These data are taken from a study of CD8+ T cells in alopecia areata. The V gene's germline CDR1 is SEHNR and CDR2 FQNEAQ (reference sequence). Trimming took off 2 bases at V and 4 bases at J, with 14 bases between the two ends. The CDR3 runs to 15 residues. CD4+ and CD8+ T cells were sorted from PBMCs. Sequencing used cDNA as its template, made by extracting RNA and reverse transcribing it. Sequenced by immunoSEQ multiplex PCR; TCRdb stores in-frame clones only, minus some. The table lists 98,000 or so clones, about 60% of them singletons. This receptor was obtained from a human donor with alopecia areata. The chain recombines TRBV7-9 with TRBJ1-1, with D tentatively TRBD1 (5 bases). Sequenced sample: NKG2D-low CD8+ T cells sorted from blood. CDR3 DNA sequence: TGTGCCAGCAGCTTAACTTGGACACCTGCCACTGAAGCTTTCTTT. Translated, it gives CASSLTWTPATEAFF.